Listed below are T cell receptor beta chains from one sample, sequenced in a study of OX40 agonist ivuxolimab in advanced cancers. Profiling relied on immunoSEQ multiplex PCR, and the TCRdb table lists in-frame clones only, not all of them. The sample consists of tens of thousands of clones, about 91% of them appearing once. The specimen was CD4+ or CD8+ T cells sorted from blood, collected in a trial of the OX40 agonist ivuxolimab. Every receptor here comes from an adult with an advanced solid tumor such as melanoma, head and neck, liver or kidney cancer. Both conserved end residues are part of each CDR3. D genes are given only for firm matches. Clone size is given for some rows only: seen once, a few or many times, or a class if the clone is expanded.

TRBV9	TRBJ1-4	TRBD1	.	TGTGCCAGCAGCGCGACCCCACGACAGGGTGATGAAAAACTGTTTTTT	CASSATPRQGDEKLFF
TRBV6-5	TRBJ1-2	TRBD1	.	TGTGCCAGCTGGTACAGGGGGCACGGCTACACCTTC	CASWYRGHGYTF
TRBV6-5	TRBJ2-7	.	.	TGTGCCAGCAGTTACGGTGGGGGAATTTTATACGAGCAGTACTTC	CASSYGGGILYEQYF
TRBV7-9	TRBJ2-6	.	.	TGTGCCAGCAGCTTAGACTCTGGGGCCAACGTCCTGACTTTC	CASSLDSGANVLTF
TRBV10-3	TRBJ2-1	.	.	TGTGCCTCCTCACCGGGACAATCTAACAATGAGCAGTTCTTC	CASSPGQSNNEQFF
TRBV6-5	TRBJ2-5	.	once	TGTGCCAGCAGATACCGGGACGCTACACAAGAGACCCAGTACTTC	CASRYRDATQETQYF
TRBV30	TRBJ2-1	.	.	TGTGCCTGGAGTACAGCAGTGCAGTTCTTC	CAWSTAVQFF
TRBV18	TRBJ2-1	TRBD2	.	TGTGCCGGATCCCGCGGACTAGCGGAATACAATGAGCAGTTCTTC	CAGSRGLAEYNEQFF
TRBV7-6	TRBJ2-3	.	.	TGTGCCAGCAGCTTACGGGGGGCAGGCACAGATACGCAGTATTTT	CASSLRGAGTDTQYF
TRBV7-2	TRBJ1-5	.	.	TGTGCCAGCAGCTTAGCTGCGGGGAGCAATCAGCCCCAGCATTTT	CASSLAAGSNQPQHF
TRBV18	TRBJ1-6	TRBD1	.	TGTGCCAGCTCACCACTCCCGGGGACAGACAATTCACCCCTCCACTTT	CASSPLPGTDNSPLHF
TRBV28	TRBJ1-2	TRBD1	few	TGTGCCAGCAGTCGTCAGGGGGCCAACTATGGCTACACCTTC	CASSRQGANYGYTF
TRBV5-1	TRBJ1-2	.	once	TGCGCCAGCAGCTTGTCCCCAGGGTTCAGCGATGGCTACACCTTC	CASSLSPGFSDGYTF
TRBV6-5	TRBJ1-2	.	.	TGTGCCAGCAGTTACGGGAAGTCTGGCTACACCTTC	CASSYGKSGYTF
TRBV7-9	TRBJ1-1	.	.	TGTGCCTCCACCCGGCTGATGAACACTGAAGCTTTCTTT	CASTRLMNTEAFF
TRBV4-1	TRBJ2-5	.	.	TGCGCCAGCAGCCCGATATTTGGCGGACAAGAGACCCAGTACTTC	CASSPIFGGQETQYF
TRBV6-5	TRBJ2-7	.	once	TGTGCCAGCAGTTACTCGAGTCTGCAGGGTTCCTACGAGCAGTACTTC	CASSYSSLQGSYEQYF
TRBV7-2	TRBJ2-7	TRBD2	.	TGTGCCAGCAGCTTAGCCGGGACTAGCGGGTCTTCCTACGAGCAGTACTTC	CASSLAGTSGSSYEQYF
TRBV11-3	TRBJ1-3	TRBD1	.	TGTGCCAGCAGCAGAGACAGGGATGGAAACACCATATATTTT	CASSRDRDGNTIYF
TRBV29-1	TRBJ2-7	.	.	TGCAGCGTGGGAACTAGTTCAGGAGGGGGCGAGCAGTACTTC	CSVGTSSGGGEQYF
TRBV12-5	TRBJ2-1	TRBD2	.	TGTGCTAGTGGTCAATCGATTTGGCGCGGGAGAGATGAGCAGTTCTTC	CASGQSIWRGRDEQFF
TRBV5-1	TRBJ2-5	TRBD2	.	TGCGCCAGCAGCTTGGTGATCGCGGGAGGACAAGAGACCCAGTACTTC	CASSLVIAGGQETQYF
TRBV10-2	TRBJ2-7	TRBD2	once	TGCGCCAGCAGTGCCCATCGGACTAGCGGGAGGGTGGGAGACTACGAGCAGTACTTC	CASSAHRTSGRVGDYEQYF
TRBV4-1	TRBJ1-1	.	.	TGCGCCAGCAGCCAAGATGTTGGGGCCAAAGGGACTGAAGCTTTCTTT	CASSQDVGAKGTEAFF
TRBV2	TRBJ1-5	TRBD1	.	TGTGCCAGCAGTCGGAATCGGGACAGTAATCAGCCCCAGCATTTT	CASSRNRDSNQPQHF
TRBV2	TRBJ1-2	.	.	TGTGCCAGCAGTGAACTTTCTCTTCTGCTTAACTATGGCTACACCTTC	CASSELSLLLNYGYTF
TRBV7-2	TRBJ2-5	.	.	TGTGCCAGCAGCATGGACTACCAAGAGACCCAGTACTTC	CASSMDYQETQYF
TRBV19	TRBJ2-1	TRBD2	once	TGTGCCAGTAGTACCTCAGGACTAGCGGGCTTTGTATTGGCCTACAATGAGCAGTTCTTC	CASSTSGLAGFVLAYNEQFF